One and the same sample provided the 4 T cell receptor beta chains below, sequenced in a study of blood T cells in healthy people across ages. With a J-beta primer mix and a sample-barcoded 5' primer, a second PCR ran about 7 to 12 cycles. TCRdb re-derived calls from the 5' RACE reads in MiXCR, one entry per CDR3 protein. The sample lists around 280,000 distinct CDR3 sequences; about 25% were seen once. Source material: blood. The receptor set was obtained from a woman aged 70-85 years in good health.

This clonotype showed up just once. The CDR3 spells CASRDTSGSNEQFF. Here the CDR3 DNA reads TGTGCCAGCAGGGACACTAGCGGGAGCAATGAGCAGTTCTTC. The chain uses TRBV3-1 and TRBJ2-1, with TRBD2 identical over 11 bases. Germline CDR1 reads LGHDT; CDR2 reads YNNKEL (reference sequence). Trimming took 6 bases from V and 6 from J; bases not matched to a gene: 4. This CDR3 spans 14 amino acids.

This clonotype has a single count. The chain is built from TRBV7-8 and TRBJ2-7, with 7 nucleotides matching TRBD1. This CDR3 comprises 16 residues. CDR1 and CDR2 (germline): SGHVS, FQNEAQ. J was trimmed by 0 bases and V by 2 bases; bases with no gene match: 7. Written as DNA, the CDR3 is TGTGCCAGCAGCTTACCACCACGGGACAGCTCCTACGAGCAGTACTTC. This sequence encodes CASSLPPRDSSYEQYF.

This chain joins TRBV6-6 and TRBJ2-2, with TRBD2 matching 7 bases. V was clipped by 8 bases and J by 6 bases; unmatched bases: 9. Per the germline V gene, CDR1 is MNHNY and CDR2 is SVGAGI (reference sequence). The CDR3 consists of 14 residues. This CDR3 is CASGGGVRSGELFF. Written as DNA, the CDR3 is TGTGCCAGCGGGGGAGGGGTCAGGTCCGGGGAGCTGTTTTTT.

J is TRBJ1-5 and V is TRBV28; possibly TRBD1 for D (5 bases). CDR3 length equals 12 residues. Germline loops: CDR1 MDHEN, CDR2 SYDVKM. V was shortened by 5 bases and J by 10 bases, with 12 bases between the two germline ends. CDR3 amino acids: CASSGGVEPQHF. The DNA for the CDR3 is TGTGCCAGCAGTGGGGGAGTTGAACCCCAGCATTTT.